These T cell receptor beta chains were read from a single sample in a study of shared clonotypes between healthy human individuals. Only in-frame clones appear in the TCRdb table, and some are missing; sequencing was by immunoSEQ multiplex PCR. The data hold 650,000 to 750,000 clones, with roughly 78% observed a single time. The specimen was memory CD4+ T cells sorted from blood. These receptors all come from a woman aged 25 to 45 in good health. Both conserved end residues are part of each CDR3. A D gene is named only where the DNA matches it firmly. The listing skips clone size in some rows; elsewhere it reads once, few, many or a size class.

d_gene	abundance	v_gene	j_gene	CDR3aa	CDR3nt
.	.	TRBV5-6	TRBJ2-7	CASSLAAGVEQYF	TGTGCCAGCAGCTTGGCCGCTGGAGTTGAGCAGTACTTC
TRBD1	.	TRBV9	TRBJ2-3	CASSVSGGQGADTQYF	TGTGCCAGCAGCGTAAGTGGTGGGCAGGGGGCAGATACGCAGTATTTT
.	.	TRBV7-2	TRBJ2-6	CASSSTYGANVLTF	TGTGCCAGCAGCTCGACGTATGGGGCCAACGTCCTGACTTTC
.	.	TRBV5-1	TRBJ1-2	CASSLGFGASNYGYTF	TGCGCCAGCAGCTTGGGTTTCGGAGCCTCTAACTATGGCTACACCTTC
.	many	TRBV2	TRBJ1-2	CASSEWGGTRGGYTF	TGTGCCAGCAGTGAATGGGGCGGAACAAGGGGTGGCTACACCTTC
.	.	TRBV7-2	TRBJ2-6	CASSLAVGGANVLTF	TGTGCCAGCAGCTTAGCAGTTGGAGGGGCCAACGTCCTGACTTTC
.	.	TRBV11-2	TRBJ2-7	CASSFSSQGFWSLSYEQYF	TGTGCCAGCAGCTTTAGCTCTCAGGGTTTCTGGAGCCTCTCCTACGAGCAGTACTTC
.	many	TRBV11-2	TRBJ2-4	CASSLGGSIQYF	TGTGCCAGCAGCTTAGGGGGGAGCATTCAGTACTTC
TRBD1	.	TRBV11-3	TRBJ2-1	CASSLGQGAGNEQFF	TGTGCCAGCAGCTTAGGGCAGGGGGCAGGTAATGAGCAGTTCTTC
.	.	TRBV6-1	TRBJ2-5	CASSGGGGTQYF	TGTGCCAGCAGCGGAGGGGGCGGGACCCAGTACTTC
.	.	TRBV5-1	TRBJ2-5	CASSYPNQTGIETQYF	TGCGCCAGCAGCTACCCAAACCAGACAGGAATAGAGACCCAGTACTTC
.	once	TRBV6-1	TRBJ2-3	CASSELGSTDTQYF	TGTGCCAGCAGTGAACTGGGCAGCACAGATACGCAGTATTTT
.	.	TRBV30	TRBJ2-7	CAWEGPAYEQYF	TGTGCCTGGGAGGGACCCGCCTACGAGCAGTACTTC
.	few	TRBV25-1	TRBJ1-1	CASSDENTEAFF	TGTGCCAGCAGTGACGAGAACACTGAAGCTTTCTTT
.	.	TRBV10-3	TRBJ2-5	CAISEWGKETQYF	TGTGCCATCAGTGAGTGGGGGAAAGAGACCCAGTACTTC
.	.	TRBV5-7	TRBJ1-5	CASSLGMGFLQPQHF	TGTGCCAGCAGCTTGGGAATGGGGTTTCTTCAGCCCCAGCATTTT
.	few	TRBV2	TRBJ1-5	CASNRDTNSNQPQHF	TGTGCCAGCAATCGGGACACCAATAGCAATCAGCCCCAGCATTTT
TRBD1	.	TRBV29-1	TRBJ2-3	CSVDDRGYTDTQYF	TGCAGCGTAGATGACAGGGGATACACAGATACGCAGTATTTT
.	.	TRBV7-8	TRBJ2-6	CASSLAAGANVLTF	TGTGCCAGCAGCTTAGCGGCTGGGGCCAACGTCCTGACTTTC
TRBD2	.	TRBV28	TRBJ2-7	CASSSALAGGREQYF	TGTGCCAGCAGTTCTGCGCTAGCGGGAGGGAGGGAGCAGTACTTC
.	.	TRBV28	TRBJ2-1	CASSTSMPEQFF	TGTGCCAGCAGCACCTCGATGCCTGAGCAGTTCTTC
.	.	TRBV6-5	TRBJ1-5	CASQWAQGVQPQHF	TGTGCCAGTCAATGGGCACAGGGTGTTCAGCCCCAGCATTTT
.	.	TRBV28	TRBJ2-5	CASSLLVRYGETQYF	TGTGCCAGCAGTTTATTAGTGAGGTACGGAGAGACCCAGTACTTC
.	few	TRBV7-2	TRBJ2-7	CASSSTALTRSEQYF	TGTGCCAGCAGCTCGACAGCCCTGACTAGAAGCGAGCAGTACTTC
.	.	TRBV19	TRBJ2-1	CASSISGEGGHEQFF	TGTGCCAGCTCCATTTCGGGAGAAGGAGGGCATGAGCAGTTCTTC
TRBD1	.	TRBV28	TRBJ1-5	CASSPTGIGQPQHF	TGTGCCAGCAGCCCGACAGGGATAGGTCAGCCCCAGCATTTT
.	few	TRBV27	TRBJ1-1	CASSLALNTEAFF	TGTGCCAGCAGTTTAGCACTCAACACTGAAGCTTTCTTT
.	few	TRBV9	TRBJ2-3	CASSVDGASSADTQYF	TGTGCCAGCAGCGTTGACGGGGCGTCCTCCGCAGATACGCAGTATTTT
.	.	TRBV7-9	TRBJ2-7	CASSFYQGSEQYF	TGTGCCAGCAGCTTTTATCAGGGGAGCGAGCAGTACTTC
.	.	TRBV2	TRBJ1-3	CASNLGGTGNTIYF	TGTGCCAGCAATTTGGGGGGGACTGGAAACACCATATATTTT
TRBD1	.	TRBV7-2	TRBJ2-1	CASSSGQAFNEQFF	TGTGCCAGCAGCTCGGGACAGGCGTTCAATGAGCAGTTCTTC
.	.	TRBV10-3	TRBJ1-1	CAIRQDMNTEAFF	TGTGCCATACGACAAGACATGAACACTGAAGCTTTCTTT
.	.	TRBV4-2	TRBJ2-1	CASSQAQGLNNEQFF	TGTGCCAGCAGCCAAGCTCAGGGGTTAAACAATGAGCAGTTCTTC
.	.	TRBV28	TRBJ2-7	CASSPATATYEQYF	TGTGCCAGCAGTCCGGCGACAGCCACCTACGAGCAGTACTTC
.	.	TRBV28	TRBJ2-4	CASSFGAANRPLAKNIQYF	TGTGCCAGCAGTTTCGGAGCGGCAAACCGGCCATTAGCCAAAAACATTCAGTACTTC
.	.	TRBV6-1	TRBJ1-2	CASSDFTDNYGYTF	TGTGCCAGCAGTGATTTTACAGACAACTATGGCTACACCTTC
.	.	TRBV6-1	TRBJ2-7	CASRMSADSYEQYF	TGTGCCAGCAGGATGTCCGCGGACTCCTACGAGCAGTACTTC
.	.	TRBV2	TRBJ2-1	CASKGSYNEQFF	TGTGCCAGCAAAGGCTCCTACAATGAGCAGTTCTTC
.	few	TRBV2	TRBJ2-5	CASSRDRNQETQYF	TGTGCCAGCAGTCGAGACAGGAACCAAGAGACCCAGTACTTC
TRBD2	.	TRBV11-2	TRBJ2-2	CASSLAGTTTGELFF	TGTGCCAGCAGCTTAGCCGGGACTACGACCGGGGAGCTGTTTTTT
.	.	TRBV28	TRBJ1-2	CASMSVQLYGYTF	TGTGCCAGCATGTCGGTCCAGCTCTATGGCTACACCTTC
.	.	TRBV27	TRBJ2-7	CASNPGSSYEQYF	TGTGCCAGCAATCCAGGTTCCTCCTACGAGCAGTACTTC
.	.	TRBV7-6	TRBJ1-5	CASSPRTGVNQPQHF	TGTGCCAGCAGCCCACGTACAGGAGTAAATCAGCCCCAGCATTTT
.	.	TRBV28	TRBJ2-7	CASSILYEQYF	TGTGCCAGCAGTATTTTATACGAGCAGTACTTC
.	few	TRBV18	TRBJ1-5	CASRSDSNQPQHF	TGTGCCAGTCGTTCAGATAGCAATCAGCCCCAGCATTTT
.	.	TRBV11-2	TRBJ2-2	CASSLGGNTGELFF	TGTGCCAGCAGCTTAGGCGGGAACACCGGGGAGCTGTTTTTT
.	many	TRBV2	TRBJ2-6	CASSERTGANVLTF	TGTGCCAGCAGTGAACGTACTGGGGCCAACGTCCTGACTTTC
.	.	TRBV6-5	TRBJ2-5	CASSRDPEETQYF	TGTGCCAGCAGCCGGGACCCCGAAGAGACCCAGTACTTC
.	few	TRBV29-1	TRBJ2-7	CSGGTGDGYEQYF	TGCAGCGGCGGTACGGGAGATGGCTACGAGCAGTACTTC
.	many	TRBV6-5	TRBJ1-3	CASSYSPEGNTIYF	TGTGCCAGCAGTTACTCGCCGGAAGGAAACACCATATATTTT
.	.	TRBV5-8	TRBJ2-1	CASRLSSYNEQFF	TGTGCCAGCAGGTTGAGCTCCTACAATGAGCAGTTCTTC
.	few	TRBV10-1	TRBJ2-7	CASSENTEYEQYF	TGCGCCAGCAGTGAGAACACGGAGTACGAGCAGTACTTC
.	.	TRBV6-1	TRBJ1-2	CASSVREAGGYTF	TGTGCCAGCAGCGTCAGGGAAGCGGGCGGCTACACCTTC
.	.	TRBV2	TRBJ1-4	CASSENWSVEKLFF	TGTGCCAGCAGTGAAAATTGGTCGGTCGAAAAACTGTTTTTT